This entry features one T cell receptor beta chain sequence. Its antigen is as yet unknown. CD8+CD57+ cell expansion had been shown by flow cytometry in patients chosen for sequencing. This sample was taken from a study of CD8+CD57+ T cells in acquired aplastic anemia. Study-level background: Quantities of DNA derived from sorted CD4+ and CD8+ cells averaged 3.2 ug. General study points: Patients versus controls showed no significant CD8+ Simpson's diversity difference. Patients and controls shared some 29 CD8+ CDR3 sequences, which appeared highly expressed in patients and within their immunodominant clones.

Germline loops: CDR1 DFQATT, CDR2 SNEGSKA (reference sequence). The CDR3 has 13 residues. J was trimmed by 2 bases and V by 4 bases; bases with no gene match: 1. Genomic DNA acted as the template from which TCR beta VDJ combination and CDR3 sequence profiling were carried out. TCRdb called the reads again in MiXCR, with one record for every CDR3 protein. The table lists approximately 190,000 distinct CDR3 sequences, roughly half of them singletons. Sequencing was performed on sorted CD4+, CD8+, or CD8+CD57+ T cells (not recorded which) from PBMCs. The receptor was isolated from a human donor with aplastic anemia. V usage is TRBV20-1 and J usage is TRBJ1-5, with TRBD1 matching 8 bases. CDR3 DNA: TGCAGTGCTATACAGGGGGGCAATCAGCCCCAGCATTTT. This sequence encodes CSAIQGGNQPQHF.